Following are 20 T cell receptor beta chains from one sample sequenced in a study of blood T cell repertoires in COVID-19. Clones were sequenced by immunoSEQ multiplex PCR, and TCRdb holds only the in-frame ones, with some missing. The data contain some 11,000 clones, 73% of them singletons. Sample: peripheral blood. The receptor set was obtained from a human donor in a cohort sampled during active COVID-19.

This clone was seen a few times. The rearrangement joins TRBV11-3 to TRBJ2-1; 7 bases are shared with TRBD1. Germline CDR1 is SGHNT and CDR2 is YENEEA. Trimming cost V 0 bases and J 5 bases; bases outside gene matches: 10. The CDR3 extends over 17 amino acids. The CDR3: CASSLEGQGDLHNEQFF. CDR3 sequence (DNA): TGTGCCAGCAGCTTAGAGGGTCAGGGGGATTTACACAATGAGCAGTTCTTC. The full variable domain, with the rest looked up from reference TRBV11-3 and TRBJ2-1, is EAGVVQSPRYKIIEKKQPVAFWCNPISGHNTLYWYLQNLGQGPELLIRYENEEAVDDSQLPKDRFSAERLKGVDSTLKIQPAELGDSAVYLCASSLEGQGDLHNEQFFGPGTRLTVL.

This clone was observed a few times. V usage is TRBV9 and J usage is TRBJ1-1; 7 bases align to TRBD1. Per germline, CDR1 SGDLS and CDR2 YYNGEE. CDR3 size: 17 residues. V lost 0 bases to trimming and J lost 0 bases; unmatched junction nucleotides: 8. The CDR3, as DNA: TGTGCCAGCAGCGTAGGAAGAGGGGGACAGATGAACACTGAAGCTTTCTTT. Amino acid sequence: CASSVGRGGQMNTEAFF.

A few counts support this clone. J is TRBJ2-7 and V is TRBV4-1; 8 bases match TRBD2. The V gene's germline CDR1 is MGHRA and CDR2 YSYEKL. The CDR3 spans 15 residues. V lost 5 bases and J lost 0; bases outside the gene matches: 6. CDR3 coding DNA: TGCGCCAGCAGCGACATTGCGGGGGGCTCCTACGAGCAGTACTTC. Translating gives CASSDIAGGSYEQYF.

V is TRBV6-1 and J is TRBJ1-1; D is unresolved. The CDR3 spans 15 residues. CDR1 is MNHNS and CDR2 is SASEGT in the germline V gene. The V end was cut by 1 base, the J end by 1 base, with 10 bases between. The DNA for the CDR3 is TGTGCCAGCAGTGAAGTGGTAGCAAAGAACACTGAAGCTTTCTTT. This gives the protein CASSEVVAKNTEAFF.

This CDR3 is CASIGGQGRHGYTF. CDR3 DNA: TGTGCCAGCATCGGAGGACAGGGGAGACATGGCTACACCTTC. V is TRBV2 and J is TRBJ1-2, with 9 bases matching TRBD1. Unmatched junction bases numbered 9, after V lost 7 bases and J lost 6 bases. The CDR3 has 14 amino acids. CDR1 and CDR2 from the germline V gene are SNHLY and FYNNEI.

This clone is a singleton in its sample. V and J are TRBV12-3 or TRBV12-4 and TRBJ2-7, with D unresolved. The CDR3 runs to 13 residues. Trimming took off 1 base at V and 3 bases at J, with 7 bases between the two ends. As DNA, the CDR3 is TGTGCCAGCAGTTTAGGGTACAGCTACGAGCAGTACTTC. It specifies CASSLGYSYEQYF.

The J gene is TRBJ2-1, the V gene TRBV7-9; TRBD1 might be the D (6 bases). This CDR3 comprises 18 residues. Germline CDR1 reads SEHNR; CDR2 reads FQNEAQ (reference sequence). V lost 5 bases, J lost 0 bases, and 20 bases lay in between. CDR3 region: CASSGIYRDWSSYNEQFF. CDR3 sequence (DNA): TGTGCCAGCAGCGGAATTTACAGGGATTGGAGCTCCTACAATGAGCAGTTCTTC.

CDR3 DNA sequence: TGCGCCAGCAGCCAAGATTTGAGAGGGACCTACGAGCAGTACTTC. Translating gives CASSQDLRGTYEQYF. This chain links TRBV4-1 with TRBJ2-7; TRBD2 might be the D (5 bases). Germline CDR1 is MGHRA and CDR2 is YSYEKL. There are 15 residues in the CDR3. V shed 0 bases and J shed 2 bases, with 11 bases lying between them.

A single count supports this clone. CDR3 nucleotide sequence: TGTGCCAGCAGTACAGGGTGGGGCACAGATACGCAGTATTTT. Translating it yields CASSTGWGTDTQYF. The genes are TRBV4-2 and TRBJ2-3; TRBD1 is a possible D gene (6 bases). The V end lost 6 bases, the J end lost 1 base, and 11 bases lay between the germline ends. Per germline, CDR1 LGHNA and CDR2 YNFKEQ. The CDR3 length is 14 residues.

V gene TRBV5-8 combines with J gene TRBJ1-4; TRBD1 matches at 12 bases. CDR1 is SGHTS, CDR2 YDEGEE, per germline. There are 18 residues in the CDR3. The V segment lost 4 bases and the J segment 7 bases; nucleotides outside the gene matches: 14. The CDR3 is CASSQLARGQGASEKLFF. Written as DNA, the CDR3 is TGTGCCAGCAGCCAACTTGCTCGGGGACAGGGGGCGAGTGAAAAACTGTTTTTT.

This rearrangement joins TRBV10-2 to TRBJ1-2; D uncertain. Germline-derived CDR1 and CDR2 are WSHSY and SAAADI. The CDR3 totals 13 residues. Trimming took 6 bases from V and 6 from J, leaving 14 bases between them. Written as DNA, the CDR3 is TGCGCCAGCAGGTCGGGGTCGGTCGATGGCTACACCTTC. As protein: CASRSGSVDGYTF.

Judged by abundance, this clone is medium-sized. The chain employs TRBV4-3 and TRBJ2-7; D might be TRBD1 (6 bases). The V gene lost 0 bases and the J gene lost 3 bases, with 12 bases spanning the gap. The CDR3 runs 15 residues. Germline assignment: CDR1 LGHNA and CDR2 YSLEER. The CDR3 sequence is CASSQENRANYEQYF. CDR3 sequence (DNA): TGCGCCAGCAGCCAAGAAAACAGGGCGAACTACGAGCAGTACTTC.

The CDR3 nucleotides are TGTGCCAGCTCGCCCCTTGTCAGCTCCTACAATGAGCAGTTCTTC. Its protein is CASSPLVSSYNEQFF. The rearrangement uses TRBV18 and TRBJ2-1; D uncertain. The CDR3 sequence is 15 residues long. The V end lost 6 bases, the J end lost 0 bases, and 12 bases lay between the germline ends. Germline V gives CDR1 KGHSH, CDR2 LQKENI.

This clone was seen just once. The V call is TRBV10-2, the J call TRBJ2-3, with a weak D call TRBD1 (6 bases). The CDR3 is made up of 14 amino acids. V shed 6 bases and J shed 1 base, with 11 bases lying between them. From germline, CDR1 is WSHSY and CDR2 SAAADI. The CDR3 spells CASRKGDGTDTQYF. As DNA, the CDR3 is TGCGCCAGCAGGAAGGGGGACGGCACAGATACGCAGTATTTT.

A few counts support this clone. The chain combines TRBV5-5 with TRBJ2-6; the D is unclear. Germline CDR1 reads SGHKS; CDR2 reads YYEKEE (reference sequence). This CDR3 has 13 residues. V was cut by 4 bases and J by 0 bases, with 2 bases left in between. The CDR3 loop is CASSHSGANVLTF. The CDR3 nucleotides read TGTGCCAGCAGCCACTCTGGGGCCAACGTCCTGACTTTC.

The CDR3 is CASTKNTGELFF. The DNA of the CDR3 is TGTGCCAGCACCAAGAACACCGGGGAGCTGTTTTTT. This chain links TRBV28 with TRBJ2-2; D is undetermined. Germline-derived CDR1 and CDR2 are MDHEN and SYDVKM. The CDR3 runs to 12 residues. V gave up 7 bases and J gave up 1 base, with 4 bases separating them. The entire variable domain, with the rest obtained from reference TRBV28 and TRBJ2-2, is as follows: DVKVTQSSRYLVKRTGEKVFLECVQDMDHENMFWYRQDPGLGLRLIYFSYDVKMKEKGDIPEGYSVSREKKERFSLILESASTNQTSMYLCASTKNTGELFFGEGSRLTVL.

V usage is TRBV28 and J usage is TRBJ2-2; the D gene is possibly TRBD1 (5 bases). Germline V gene data show CDR1 as MDHEN and CDR2 as SYDVKM. V was shortened by 4 bases and J by 9 bases, with 15 bases between the two germline ends. The CDR3 totals 14 residues. CDR3 nucleotides: TGTGCCAGCAGTTCCTCGGACATTACCAGGGAGCTGTTTTTT. The encoded protein is CASSSSDITRELFF. Filled out from reference TRBV28 and TRBJ2-2, the complete variable domain reads DVKVTQSSRYLVKRTGEKVFLECVQDMDHENMFWYRQDPGLGLRLIYFSYDVKMKEKGDIPEGYSVSREKKERFSLILESASTNQTSMYLCASSSSDITRELFFGEGSRLTVL.

This clone was counted between two and nine times. The rearrangement uses TRBV9 and TRBJ2-2; possibly TRBD1 for D (6 bases). The germline gives CDR1 SGDLS, CDR2 YYNGEE. There are 16 residues in the CDR3. Trimming removed 4 bases at V and 0 bases at J, with 13 bases between. The CDR3 nucleotides read TGTGCCAGCAGCCCCAGGACAGTCGCGAACACCGGGGAGCTGTTTTTT. Translating gives CASSPRTVANTGELFF.

This chain links TRBV7-2 with TRBJ1-4; 9 bases fit TRBD1. The V and J ends lost 5 bases and 10 bases, in that order; junction bases with no gene match: 11. This CDR3 has 15 amino acids. Germline CDR1 reads SGHTA; CDR2 reads FQGNSA. CDR3 protein: CASSPRQGGLAKLFF. In nucleotides, the CDR3 is TGTGCCAGCAGCCCGCGACAGGGGGGTTTGGCAAAACTGTTTTTT.

The CDR3 region is CASSPETGRTDTQYF. CDR3 nucleotide sequence: TGTGCCAGCTCACCAGAGACCGGGAGAACAGATACGCAGTATTTT. The chain links TRBV18 to TRBJ2-3; D is perhaps TRBD2 (6 bases). With 2 bases removed from V and 3 bases from J, the gap between germline ends came to 12 bases. The CDR3 is 15 amino acids. Germline loops: CDR1 KGHSH, CDR2 LQKENI.